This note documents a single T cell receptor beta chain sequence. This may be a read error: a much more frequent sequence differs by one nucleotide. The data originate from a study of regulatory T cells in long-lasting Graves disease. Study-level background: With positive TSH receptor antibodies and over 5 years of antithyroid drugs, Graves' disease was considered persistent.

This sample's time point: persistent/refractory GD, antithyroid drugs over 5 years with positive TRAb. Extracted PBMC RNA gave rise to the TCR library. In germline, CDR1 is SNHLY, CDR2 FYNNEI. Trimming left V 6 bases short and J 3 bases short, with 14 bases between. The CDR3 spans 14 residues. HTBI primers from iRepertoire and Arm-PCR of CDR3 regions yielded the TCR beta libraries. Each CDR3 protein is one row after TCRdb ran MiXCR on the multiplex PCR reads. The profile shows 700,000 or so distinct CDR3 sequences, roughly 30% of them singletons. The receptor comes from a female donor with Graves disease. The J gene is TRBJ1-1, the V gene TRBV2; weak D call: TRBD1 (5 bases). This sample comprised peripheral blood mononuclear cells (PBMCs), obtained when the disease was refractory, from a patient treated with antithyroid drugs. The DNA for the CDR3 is TGTGCCAGCAGGGGGAGGGACGGGGACACTGAAGCTTTCTTT. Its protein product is CASRGRDGDTEAFF. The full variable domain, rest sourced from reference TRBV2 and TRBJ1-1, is EPEVTQTPSHQVTQMGQEVILRCVPISNHLYFYWYRQILGQKVEFLVSFYNNEISEKSEIFDDQFSVERPDGSNFTLKIRSTKLEDSAMYFCASRGRDGDTEAFFGQGTRLTVV.